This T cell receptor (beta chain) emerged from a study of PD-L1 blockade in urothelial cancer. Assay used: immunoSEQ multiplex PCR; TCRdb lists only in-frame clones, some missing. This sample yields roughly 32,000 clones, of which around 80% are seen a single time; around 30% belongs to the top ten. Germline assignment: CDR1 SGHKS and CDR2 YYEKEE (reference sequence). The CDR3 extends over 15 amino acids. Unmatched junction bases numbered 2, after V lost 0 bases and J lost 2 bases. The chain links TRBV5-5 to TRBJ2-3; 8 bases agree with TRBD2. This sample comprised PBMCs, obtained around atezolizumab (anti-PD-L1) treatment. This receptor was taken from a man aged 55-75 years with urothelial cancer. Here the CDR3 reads CASSLASGYTDTQYF. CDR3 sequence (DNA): TGTGCCAGCAGCTTGGCTAGCGGGTACACAGATACGCAGTATTTT. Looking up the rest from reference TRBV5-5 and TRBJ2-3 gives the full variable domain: DAGVTQSPTHLIKTRGQQVTLRCSPISGHKSVSWYQQVLGQGPQFIFQYYEKEERGRGNFPDRFSARQFPNYSSELNVNALLLGDSALYLCASSLASGYTDTQYFGPGTRLTVL.